A single sample gave rise to the 29 T cell receptor beta chains below, sequenced in a study of prognosis after radiotherapy for stage I lung cancer. Genomic DNA was subjected to two-round multiplex PCR for amplification of TCR beta CDR3. The use of primers specific to each TRBV and TRBJ gene characterized first-round PCR. One entry per CDR3 protein, called by TCRdb with MiXCR from the multiplex PCR reads. The data contain around 26,000 distinct CDR3 sequences, around 40% of them seen just once; the ten biggest clones take up 20% to 25%. The sequenced sample was PBMCs, obtained before or after stereotactic body radiation therapy (not recorded which). The receptors shown here come from a donor aged 50 or older with non-small cell lung cancer.

This clonotype showed up many times. The chain is built from TRBV11-3 and TRBJ2-5; 7 nucleotides match TRBD2. Per germline, CDR1 SGHNT and CDR2 YENEEA. The CDR3 is 11 residues long. With 11 bases clipped from V and 4 bases from J, the junction kept 4 bases outside the gene matches. CDR3 DNA sequence: TGTGCCGGGGGGGAGGGAGAGACCCAGTACTTC. Protein: CAGGEGETQYF.

This clonotype appeared a few times. This may be a read error: a much more frequent sequence differs by one nucleotide. The chain combines TRBV16 with TRBJ2-3; 7 bases match TRBD1. Germline V gives CDR1 KGHSY, CDR2 FQNENV. There are 14 residues in the CDR3. The CDR3 here is CASSNTGVTGTQYF. The CDR3 DNA reads as TGTGCCAGCAGCAATACAGGGGTCACAGGTACGCAGTATTTT.

Note on this clonotype: The CDR3 ends on some other residue instead of the conserved phenylalanine or tryptophan, so this is likely a read error. This sequence joins TRBV28 and TRBJ1-2, with D uncertain. There are 13 residues in the CDR3. The V gene lost 5 bases and the J gene lost 4 bases, with 11 bases spanning the gap. Germline V CDR1 and CDR2: MDHEN, SYDVKM. The CDR3 DNA reads TGTGCCAGCAGTCTAGGAATGGGCTATGGCTACACCTTA. It specifies CASSLGMGYGYTL.

Note on this clonotype: This may stem from a read error, because a much larger clone lies one nucleotide away. This chain uses TRBV6-5 with TRBJ2-5; D is unresolved. CDR3 length: 14 amino acids. CDR1 and CDR2 from the germline V gene are MNHEY and SVGAGI. The CDR3 loop reads CANSYSPTQETQYF. The DNA of the CDR3 is TGTGCCAACAGTTACTCCCCTACACAAGAGACCCAGTACTTC.

On this clonotype: A clone one base away is much larger, so this may be a read error. Here the CDR3 reads CSVGGSGGSGANALTF. CDR3 bases: TGCAGCGTTGGGGGGTCAGGGGGCTCTGGGGCCAACGCCCTGACTTTC. The chain carries TRBV29-1 and TRBJ2-6, with 8 positions matching TRBD1. The CDR3 loop spans 16 amino acids. Germline lookup yields CDR1 SQVTM and CDR2 ANQGSEA.

This clonotype is termed medium-sized. V usage is TRBV28 and J usage is TRBJ2-7; 9 positions agree with TRBD1. V shed 9 bases, J shed 1 base, and the junction held 7 bases outside the gene matches. The CDR3 extends over 14 amino acids. Germline loops: CDR1 MDHEN, CDR2 SYDVKM. The CDR3 here is CASWDREISYEQYF. CDR3 coding DNA: TGTGCCAGTTGGGACAGGGAAATTTCCTACGAGCAGTACTTC. Variable domain in full (rest from reference TRBV28 and TRBJ2-7): DVKVTQSSRYLVKRTGEKVFLECVQDMDHENMFWYRQDPGLGLRLIYFSYDVKMKEKGDIPEGYSVSREKKERFSLILESASTNQTSMYLCASWDREISYEQYFGPGTRLTVT.

This clonotype was counted at least ten times. CDR3 bases: TGCAGTGCTGAGCCGACCGGGACAGGGGGCTTAGGGGAGCTGTTTTTT. Translation gives CSAEPTGTGGLGELFF. The chain links TRBV20-1 to TRBJ2-2, with 12 bases that match TRBD1. The J segment lost 8 bases and the V segment lost 5 bases, leaving 12 bases of the junction unmatched. The CDR3 extends over 16 amino acids. Germline V lookup: CDR1 DFQATT, CDR2 SNEGSKA (reference sequence).

This clonotype was seen once. The chain uses TRBV7-7 and TRBJ2-7; 13 positions agree with TRBD2. Trimming removed 7 bases from V and 5 bases from J; junction bases left unmatched: 14. Per the germline V gene, CDR1 is SSHAT and CDR2 is FNYEAQ (reference sequence). The CDR3 loop spans 17 amino acids. The CDR3 spells CASISGPGLAGVHEQYF. The CDR3 DNA reads as TGTGCCAGCATCTCCGGACCCGGACTAGCGGGAGTCCACGAGCAGTACTTC.

Worth noting for this clonotype: A much larger clone differs by one base, so this may be a read error. The chain uses TRBV24-1 and TRBJ1-2, with 9 bases fitting TRBD1. V lost 4 bases to trimming and J lost 10 bases; unmatched junction nucleotides: 9. CDR1 is KGHDR, CDR2 SFDVKD, per germline. This CDR3 has 14 amino acids. The CDR3 spells CATSEGGTGYLYTF. The CDR3 nucleotides read TGTGCCACCAGTGAAGGCGGGACAGGGTACCTCTACACCTTC.

This clonotype is labeled as medium-sized (0.01 to 0.1%). This chain links TRBV5-1 with TRBJ1-6; D is unclear. The CDR3 is 16 residues long. Between the trimmed V and J ends, which lost 4 bases and 3 bases, there was a span of 14 bases. CDR1 and CDR2 from the germline V gene are SGHRS and YFSETQ. CDR3 DNA: TGCGCCAGCAGCCAGGAAGGAGGGTTCTATAATTCACCCCTCCACTTT. Translation: CASSQEGGFYNSPLHF.

This clonotype is termed medium-sized. V is TRBV2 and J is TRBJ1-1; TRBD1 might be the D (5 bases). Germline CDR1 and CDR2: SNHLY and FYNNEI. The CDR3 totals 13 residues. Between the trimmed V and J ends, which lost 4 bases and 5 bases, there was a span of 11 bases. The CDR3 reads CASSGGGGTEAFF. For the CDR3, the DNA is TGTGCCAGCAGTGGGGGCGGGGGGACTGAAGCTTTCTTT.

The table lists this clonotype with many counts. V and J are TRBV11-1 and TRBJ2-6; D is possibly TRBD1 (6 bases). The CDR3 runs 16 residues. Per the germline V gene, CDR1 is SGHAT and CDR2 is FQDESV (reference sequence). The V end was cut by 5 bases, the J end by 6 bases, with 17 bases between. CDR3 protein: CASSRVGGYEANVLTF. Written as DNA, the CDR3 is TGTGCCAGCAGCCGTGTTGGGGGCTATGAGGCCAACGTCCTGACTTTC. The variable domain in full, completed from reference TRBV11-1 and TRBJ2-6, reads EAEVAQSPRYKITEKSQAVAFWCDPISGHATLYWYRQILGQGPELLVQFQDESVVDDSQLPKDRFSAERLKGVDSTLKIQPAELGDSAMYLCASSRVGGYEANVLTFGAGSRLTVL.

The chain is built from TRBV20-1 and TRBJ2-7; 7 bases fit TRBD2. The CDR3 is made up of 14 amino acids. The ends lost 6 bases at V and 7 bases at J; junction bases unmatched: 15. Germline CDR1 DFQATT, CDR2 SNEGSKA (reference sequence). CDR3 sequence reads: CSAKLPGLSSEQYF. The CDR3 DNA reads TGCAGTGCCAAACTTCCGGGACTATCTTCGGAGCAGTACTTC.

The chain has TRBV6-4 and TRBJ2-6; TRBD2 matches at 8 bases. Trimming at V came to 5 bases and at J to 4 bases, leaving 7 bases not matched to a gene. The germline gives CDR1 MRHNA, CDR2 SNTAGT. This CDR3 has 16 residues. As DNA, the CDR3 is TGTGCCAGCAGTTCGGTAGCGGGACGCGGGGCCAACGTCCTGACTTTC. Its protein is CASSSVAGRGANVLTF.

This rearrangement joins TRBV24-1 to TRBJ1-5; the D gene is possibly TRBD1 (6 bases). Germline CDR1 reads KGHDR; CDR2 reads SFDVKD. The CDR3 spans 13 residues. The V end was cut by 1 base, the J end by 11 bases, with 11 bases between. CDR3 bases: TGTGCCACCAGTGATTTCCTGGACAGTTCCCAGCATTTT. Amino acid sequence: CATSDFLDSSQHF.

V gene TRBV6-2 or TRBV6-3 combines with J gene TRBJ2-2; 9 bases map to TRBD2. V gave up 6 bases and J gave up 6 bases; unmatched junction bases: 14. CDR1 is MNHEY and CDR2 is SVGEGT in the germline V gene. This CDR3 has 17 amino acids. The CDR3: CASSRPIAGAPPGELFF. The CDR3 DNA is TGTGCCAGCAGCCGCCCCATAGCGGGGGCACCCCCCGGGGAGCTGTTTTTT.

The rearrangement links TRBV19 to TRBJ2-7; TRBD2 matches at 11 bases. Germline CDR1 and CDR2: LNHDA and SQIVND (reference sequence). V lost 6 bases and J lost 2; bases outside the gene matches: 9. This CDR3 is built from 16 residues. This CDR3 is CASSPVLAGATYEQYF. DNA of the CDR3: TGTGCCAGTAGCCCCGTACTAGCGGGGGCAACCTACGAGCAGTACTTC.

In this sample, this clonotype turned up many times. The chain uses TRBV27 and TRBJ2-1; TRBD2 aligns across 8 bases. Losses at the gene ends were 10 bases for V and 6 bases for J; bases not matched to a gene: 5. Germline V gives CDR1 MNHEY, CDR2 SMNVEV (reference sequence). The CDR3 runs 12 residues. CDR3 nucleotide sequence: TGTGCCATAACTAGCGGTCTCAATGAGCAGTTCTTC. It specifies CAITSGLNEQFF.

This clonotype was counted at least ten times. J is TRBJ2-3 and V is TRBV10-3, with 10 bases aligning to TRBD1. Germline V gene data show CDR1 as ENHRY and CDR2 as SYGVKD. This CDR3 comprises 13 residues. V gave up 6 bases and J gave up 4 bases; unmatched junction bases: 1. CDR3 protein: CAIRGTGADTQYF. CDR3 nucleotide sequence: TGTGCCATCAGGGGGACAGGGGCAGATACGCAGTATTTT.

This clonotype was recorded many times. V and J are TRBV4-2 and TRBJ2-7; possible D gene TRBD2, 6 bases. The CDR3 is 14 amino acids. V was pared by 4 bases and J by 6 bases, with 16 bases between. From germline, CDR1 is LGHNA and CDR2 YNFKEQ. CDR3 region: CASSLSGVGGEQYF. CDR3 in DNA: TGTGCCAGCAGCCTATCCGGGGTCGGGGGCGAGCAGTACTTC.

This clonotype came up many times. V and J are TRBV10-3 and TRBJ2-5; 11 bases are a match to TRBD2. This CDR3 contains 20 residues. Germline lookup yields CDR1 ENHRY and CDR2 SYGVKD. The ends lost 6 bases at V and 3 bases at J; junction bases unmatched: 21. The CDR3: CAISRLGHPSGRTEKETQYF. The CDR3 DNA is TGTGCCATCAGCAGATTGGGGCATCCTAGCGGGAGGACTGAGAAAGAGACCCAGTACTTC.

This clonotype was counted many times. The chain uses TRBV27 and TRBJ1-6, with TRBD1 matching 7 bases. V was clipped by 4 bases and J by 10 bases; unmatched bases: 10. Germline-derived CDR1 and CDR2 are MNHEY and SMNVEV (reference sequence). This CDR3 spans 15 amino acids. The CDR3 nucleotides are TGTGCCAGCAGTTCATGGACAGGTTCGGGGTCACCCCTCCACTTT. It translates to CASSSWTGSGSPLHF.

This clonotype was seen repeatedly, ten times or more. This chain connects TRBV12-5 to TRBJ2-1, with a tentative D call TRBD1 (5 bases). Trimming removed 5 bases from V and 8 bases from J, with 16 bases in between. This CDR3 has 14 amino acids. Per the germline V gene, CDR1 is LGHNT and CDR2 is FRNRAP. Here the CDR3 DNA reads TGTGCTAGTGGTACTGGACAAGGGGCCGATGAGCAGTTCTTC. It specifies CASGTGQGADEQFF.

Worth noting for this clonotype: A read error may produce the germline difference seen at one junction end. The chain has TRBV7-9 and TRBJ2-2; 12 positions match TRBD2. Germline V CDR1 and CDR2: SEHNR, FQNEAQ (reference sequence). The CDR3 is 17 amino acids. The CDR3 nucleotides read TGTTCCAGCAGCTTATACGGACTAGCGGGGAATACCGGGGAGCTGTTTTTT. This codes for CSSSLYGLAGNTGELFF.

Worth noting for this clonotype: A far larger clone is only one base removed, so a read error is likely. The J gene is TRBJ2-7, the V gene TRBV6-4; 9 bases line up with TRBD1. Germline trimming cut 11 bases from V and 7 bases from J; bases unmatched to any gene: 12. Germline CDR1 MRHNA, CDR2 SNTAGT. The CDR3 covers 13 residues. The CDR3 nucleotides are TGTGCCGCAAGGGTACAGGGGGCCGGAGAGCAGTACTTC. Residues: CAARVQGAGEQYF.

There are a few counts of this clonotype. V usage is TRBV6-2 or TRBV6-3 and J usage is TRBJ1-6, with TRBD1 identical over 7 bases. Per the germline V gene, CDR1 is MNHEY and CDR2 is SVGEGT. The V and J ends lost 4 bases and 7 bases, in that order; junction bases with no gene match: 13. This CDR3 has 17 residues. CDR3 protein: CASSSQTGTAINSPLHF. CDR3 DNA sequence: TGTGCCAGCAGTTCACAAACGGGGACAGCCATCAATTCACCCCTCCACTTT.

This chain connects TRBV6-1 to TRBJ2-7; D possibly corresponds to TRBD1 (5 bases). The CDR3 loop spans 15 amino acids. Trimming cost V 6 bases and J 4 bases, with 19 bases left between them. CDR1 and CDR2 (germline): MNHNS, SASEGT. The CDR3 sequence: CASSELERYRYEQYF. For the CDR3, the DNA is TGTGCCAGCAGCGAACTGGAGCGTTACAGGTACGAGCAGTACTTC.

The gene calls are TRBV6-1 and TRBJ2-7; D gene unclear. CDR3 length: 13 amino acids. V gave up 6 bases and J gave up 1 base, with 10 bases separating them. Per the germline V gene, CDR1 is MNHNS and CDR2 is SASEGT. CDR3 protein: CASRESASYEQYF. The CDR3 DNA reads TGTGCCAGCAGGGAAAGTGCATCCTACGAGCAGTACTTC.

On this clonotype: This may come from a read error, since a much larger clone is one base off. The chain is built from TRBV9 and TRBJ2-2; D gene unclear. V lost 6 bases and J 2 bases, leaving 5 bases between the germline ends. CDR1 SGDLS and CDR2 YYNGEE come from the germline V gene. The length of the CDR3 is 12 residues. For the CDR3, the DNA is TGTGCCAGCACCGTTAACACCGGGGAGCTGTTTTTT. Its translation: CASTVNTGELFF.